These 18 T cell receptor beta chains originate from one sample sequenced in a study of vaccination effects on CD4 cells after COVID-19 (dated by TCRdb to between 2021 and 2023). These receptors lack a known antigen. After around 11 days of culture, CD4+ T cells were isolated with the EasySep CD4+ T cell isolation kit. Library preparation used the immunoSEQ multiplex PCR assay. In its TCRdb copy, this immuneACCESS table keeps in-frame sequences only and misses some clones. Where compared with another copy, unresolved V genes explain less than half of these, and the others have no known cause. The sample records approximately 30,000 clones, 65% of which are singletons. Approximately 10% of the sample comes from the top ten. The specimen was CD4+ T cells from PBMCs cultured without peptide, collected before COVID-19 vaccination. The source is a human donor who received a COVID-19 vaccine.

This sequence joins TRBV7-2 and TRBJ2-3; 12 bases align to TRBD2. The CDR3 contains 17 residues. The ends lost 5 bases at V and 3 bases at J; junction bases unmatched: 9. Germline V CDR1 and CDR2: SGHTA, FQGNSA. CDR3 nucleotides: TGTGCCAGCAGCCGCCGACTAGCGGGGGATCGGACAGATACGCAGTATTTT. It yields the protein CASSRRLAGDRTDTQYF.

V is TRBV11-2 and J is TRBJ2-2; TRBD1 aligns across 9 bases. CDR1 is SGHAT, CDR2 FQNNGV, per germline. The CDR3 length is 16 residues. V shed 1 base and J 1 base; nucleotides not matched to a gene: 1. CDR3 in DNA: TGTGCCAGCAGCTTAGCGGGACAGGGGAACACCGGGGAGCTGTTTTTT. Protein sequence: CASSLAGQGNTGELFF.

The V and J genes are TRBV12-3 or TRBV12-4 and TRBJ1-1, with a tentative D call TRBD1 (6 bases). The CDR3 is made up of 11 amino acids. The ends were cut back, 6 bases at V and 7 bases at J, with 9 bases in the middle. CDR3 sequence (DNA): TGTGCCAGCAGCCCGACAGGTGAAGCTTTCTTT. Translation: CASSPTGEAFF.

The CDR3 bases are TGTGCCAGCAGGGGGACAGGGGGTGTTAACTATGGCTACACCTTC. Protein: CASRGTGGVNYGYTF. This chain joins TRBV28 and TRBJ1-2; 11 bases agree with TRBD1. The CDR3 runs to 15 residues. The J segment lost 1 base and the V segment lost 6 bases, leaving 4 bases of the junction unmatched. Germline V gene data show CDR1 as MDHEN and CDR2 as SYDVKM.

There are a few counts of this clone. The chain couples TRBV29-1 to TRBJ1-1; D is undetermined. The V end lost 7 bases, the J end lost 0 bases, and 12 bases lay between the germline ends. Germline V gene lookup returns CDR1 SQVTM and CDR2 ANQGSEA. There are 13 residues in the CDR3. The DNA for the CDR3 is TGCAGCGGCATACAGAGCATGAACACTGAAGCTTTCTTT. As protein: CSGIQSMNTEAFF. The full variable domain, rest sourced from reference TRBV29-1 and TRBJ1-1, is SAVISQKPSRDICQRGTSLTIQCQVDSQVTMMFWYRQQPGQSLTLIATANQGSEATYESGFVIDKFPISRPNLTFSTLTVSNMSPEDSSIYLCSGIQSMNTEAFFGQGTRLTVV.

The V and J genes are TRBV25-1 and TRBJ1-1; 12 bases match TRBD1. V was pared by 1 base and J by 1 base, with 7 bases of the junction left unmatched. This CDR3 is built from 18 residues. Germline values: CDR1 MGHDK, CDR2 SYGVNS. The CDR3 loop is CASSESGTGGPRNTEAFF. CDR3 DNA sequence: TGTGCCAGCAGTGAATCCGGGACAGGGGGCCCCCGGAACACTGAAGCTTTCTTT.

The V and J genes are TRBV20-1 and TRBJ2-7; tentatively, D is TRBD1 (5 bases). The CDR3 is 11 residues long. The germline V and J ends were trimmed by 6 bases and 2 bases, with 8 bases remaining between them. The germline V gene encodes CDR1 DFQATT and CDR2 SNEGSKA (reference sequence). The CDR3 DNA reads as TGCAGTGCCGTGGACACCTACGAGCAGTACTTC. Amino acids: CSAVDTYEQYF.

The rearrangement joins TRBV2 to TRBJ2-1; 7 nucleotides agree with TRBD2. CDR1 and CDR2 from the germline V gene are SNHLY and FYNNEI. The CDR3 spans 14 residues. Trimming took 4 bases from V and 6 from J; bases not matched to a gene: 6. Here the CDR3 reads CASSGLAAINEQFF. The CDR3 nucleotides are TGTGCCAGCAGTGGGCTAGCGGCAATCAATGAGCAGTTCTTC.

V and J are TRBV5-4 and TRBJ1-6; perhaps TRBD1 as D (5 bases). Trimming stripped 3 bases from V and 6 bases from J, with 19 bases between. This CDR3 region has 17 residues. Germline V gene sequence: CDR1 SGHNT, CDR2 YYREEE (reference sequence). This CDR3 is CASSSALGGLSNSPLHF. DNA for the CDR3: TGTGCCAGCAGCTCCGCTCTCGGGGGACTTTCTAATTCACCCCTCCACTTT.

The chain combines TRBV18 with TRBJ2-1, with D possibly matching TRBD2 (7 bases). The ends were cut back, 2 bases at V and 4 bases at J, with 12 bases in the middle. The CDR3 has 15 residues. The germline CDR1 and CDR2 sequences are KGHSH and LQKENI. The CDR3 protein is CASSPEGGPYNEQFF. CDR3 sequence (DNA): TGTGCCAGCTCACCAGAGGGGGGGCCGTACAATGAGCAGTTCTTC.

This clone was observed a single time. The J gene is TRBJ2-1, the V gene TRBV19, with 14 bases fitting TRBD2. The CDR3 totals 15 residues. Germline CDR1 LNHDA, CDR2 SQIVND (reference sequence). V shed 3 bases, J shed 7 bases, and the junction held 2 bases outside the gene matches. The CDR3 sequence: CASSIGTSGGNEQFF. In DNA, the CDR3 is TGTGCCAGTAGTATTGGGACTAGCGGGGGTAATGAGCAGTTCTTC.

This clone turned up a few times. The chain carries TRBV5-1 and TRBJ2-3; 9 nucleotides line up with TRBD1. This CDR3 region has 15 residues. Germline V CDR1 and CDR2: SGHRS, YFSETQ. The V gene end was trimmed by 5 bases and the J gene end by 4 bases; junction bases not matched to a gene: 8. The CDR3 bases are TGCGCCAGCAGTTGGCAAGACAGGGGGGCAGATACGCAGTATTTT. Translating it yields CASSWQDRGADTQYF.

The chain links TRBV29-1 to TRBJ1-2, with TRBD1 identical over 10 bases. There are 12 residues in the CDR3. V lost 4 bases to trimming and J lost 8 bases; unmatched junction nucleotides: 4. CDR1 SQVTM and CDR2 ANQGSEA come from the germline V gene. Here the CDR3 DNA reads TGCAGCGTTGGACAGGGGGCGAGGGGCTACACCTTC. This encodes CSVGQGARGYTF.

This chain connects TRBV9 to TRBJ2-1; D is possibly TRBD2 (6 bases). Germline V gives CDR1 SGDLS, CDR2 YYNGEE. V was shortened by 0 bases and J by 5 bases, with 9 bases between the two germline ends. The CDR3 is 14 amino acids. Here the CDR3 reads CASSVAGGNNEQFF. The CDR3 DNA reads as TGTGCCAGCAGCGTAGCTGGAGGGAACAATGAGCAGTTCTTC.

The J gene is TRBJ2-7, the V gene TRBV19; tentative D call: TRBD2 (5 bases). This CDR3 has 14 residues. Germline V gives CDR1 LNHDA, CDR2 SQIVND (reference sequence). Trimming cost V 4 bases and J 6 bases, with 16 bases left between them. The CDR3 is CASSTGSGWGEQYF. In DNA form, the CDR3 reads TGTGCCAGTAGTACGGGGTCGGGGTGGGGCGAGCAGTACTTC.

The chain combines TRBV27 with TRBJ2-3, with 7 bases that match TRBD2. Germline loops: CDR1 MNHEY, CDR2 SMNVEV (reference sequence). The ends lost 3 bases at V and 3 bases at J; junction bases unmatched: 3. This CDR3 is 14 amino acids long. Here the CDR3 reads CASSFNGGTDTQYF. The CDR3 DNA sequence: TGTGCCAGCAGTTTTAACGGGGGGACAGATACGCAGTATTTT.

The chain joins TRBV29-1 to TRBJ1-4; TRBD1 matches 8 bases. After removal of 7 bases from V and 6 bases from J, the junction contained 7 bases not matched to a gene. CDR1 SQVTM and CDR2 ANQGSEA come from the germline V gene. The CDR3 is 13 amino acids. This CDR3 reads CSAEQGADEKLFF. The CDR3 nucleotides are TGCAGCGCCGAGCAGGGGGCTGATGAAAAACTGTTTTTT.

The J gene is TRBJ1-6, the V gene TRBV6-5; no clear D gene. Germline CDR1 is MNHEY and CDR2 is SVGAGI. Trimming stripped 5 bases from V and 10 bases from J, with 12 bases between. The CDR3 covers 13 residues. Here the CDR3 DNA reads TGTGCCAGCAGTCTGGAAAGCGGGTCACCCCTCCACTTT. Translated, it gives CASSLESGSPLHF.